This T cell receptor beta chain comes out of a study of shared clonotypes between healthy human individuals. Method: immunoSEQ multiplex PCR; TCRdb's copy keeps in-frame clones and lacks some. The sample lists 2 million or so clones; 90% to 95% were seen once. Study-level points and caveats: Even with large depth, rarefaction showed that sorted-subset sequencing was incomplete. Clonotype sharing levels among donors were expected to vary with sequencing depth.

J was trimmed by 9 bases and V by 0 bases; bases with no gene match: 6. In germline, CDR1 is GTSNPN, CDR2 SVGIG (reference sequence). The CDR3 loop spans 14 amino acids. On this clone itself: The antigen is unknown.

The sequencing input was naive CD4+ T cells sorted from blood. As for subset: CD45RA+ positively selected. This receptor was taken from a man between 18 and 29 years old in good health. This chain uses TRBV30 with TRBJ2-1; 9 bases map to TRBD2. The CDR3 loop is CAWSVRGGAGEQFF. DNA of the CDR3: TGTGCCTGGAGTGTCCGCGGGGGGGCCGGTGAGCAGTTCTTC. Using reference TRBV30 and TRBJ2-1 for the parts outside the CDR3, the full variable domain is SQTIHQWPATLVQPVGSPLSLECTVEGTSNPNLYWYRQAAGRGLQLLFYSVGIGQISSEVPQNLSASRPQDRQFILSSKKLLLSDSGFYLCAWSVRGGAGEQFFGPGTRLTVL.